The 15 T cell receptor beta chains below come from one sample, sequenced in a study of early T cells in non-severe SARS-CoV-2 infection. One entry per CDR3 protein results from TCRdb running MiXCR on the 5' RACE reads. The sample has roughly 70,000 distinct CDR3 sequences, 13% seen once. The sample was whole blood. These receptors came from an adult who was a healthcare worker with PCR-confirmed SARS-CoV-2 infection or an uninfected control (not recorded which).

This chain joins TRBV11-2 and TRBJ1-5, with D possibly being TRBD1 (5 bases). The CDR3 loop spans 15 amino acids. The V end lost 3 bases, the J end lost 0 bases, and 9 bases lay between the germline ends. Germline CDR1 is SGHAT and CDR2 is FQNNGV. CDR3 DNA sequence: TGTGCCAGCAGCTTGCGACAGAATAGCAATCAGCCCCAGCATTTT. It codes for CASSLRQNSNQPQHF.

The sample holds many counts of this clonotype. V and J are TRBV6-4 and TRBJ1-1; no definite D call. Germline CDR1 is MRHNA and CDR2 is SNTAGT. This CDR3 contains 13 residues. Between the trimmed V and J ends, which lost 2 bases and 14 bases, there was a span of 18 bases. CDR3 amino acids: CASSDVEVGRKFF. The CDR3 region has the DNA TGTGCCAGCAGTGACGTAGAGGTCGGACGAAAATTCTTT.

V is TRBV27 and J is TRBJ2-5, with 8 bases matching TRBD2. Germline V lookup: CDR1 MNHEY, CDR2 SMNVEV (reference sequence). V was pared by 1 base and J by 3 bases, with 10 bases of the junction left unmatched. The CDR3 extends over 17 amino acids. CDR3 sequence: CASSLFGGGKNEETQYF. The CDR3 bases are TGTGCCAGCAGTTTATTTGGCGGGGGGAAGAATGAAGAGACCCAGTACTTC.

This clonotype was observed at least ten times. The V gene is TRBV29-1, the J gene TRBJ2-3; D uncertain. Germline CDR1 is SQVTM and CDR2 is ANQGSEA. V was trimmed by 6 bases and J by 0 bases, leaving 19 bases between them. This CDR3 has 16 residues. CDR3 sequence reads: CSVRSYLAISTDTQYF. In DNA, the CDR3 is TGCAGCGTACGAAGCTATTTAGCCATTAGCACAGATACGCAGTATTTT.

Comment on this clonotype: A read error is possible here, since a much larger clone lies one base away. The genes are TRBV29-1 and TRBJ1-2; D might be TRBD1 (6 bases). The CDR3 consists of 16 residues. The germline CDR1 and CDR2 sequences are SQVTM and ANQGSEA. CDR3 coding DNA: TGCGGCGTTGAAGACATAACGGGGGGCGCCGGCTATGGCTACACCTTC. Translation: CGVEDITGGAGYGYTF.

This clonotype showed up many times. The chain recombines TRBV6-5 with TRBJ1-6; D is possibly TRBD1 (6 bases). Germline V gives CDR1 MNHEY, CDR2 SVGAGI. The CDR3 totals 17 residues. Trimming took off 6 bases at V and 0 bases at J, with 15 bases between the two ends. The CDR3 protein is CASRLTGIGSYNSPLHF. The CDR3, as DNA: TGTGCCAGCAGATTAACAGGGATAGGCTCCTATAATTCACCCCTCCACTTT.

CDR3 coding DNA: TGTGCCACCGCCGGGGGGAGGGGTTCCTACAATGAGCAGTTCTTC. It is translated as CATAGGRGSYNEQFF. The chain employs TRBV11-2 and TRBJ2-1; 7 bases map to TRBD2. The V gene's germline CDR1 is SGHAT and CDR2 FQNNGV. The V gene end was trimmed by 10 bases and the J gene end by 1 base; junction bases not matched to a gene: 10. This CDR3 has 15 residues.

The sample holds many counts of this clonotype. This CDR3 is CASSEVGLNTEAFF. Here the CDR3 DNA reads TGTGCCAGCAGTGAAGTAGGATTGAACACTGAAGCTTTCTTT. J is TRBJ1-1 and V is TRBV6-1, with D uncertain. The CDR3 has 14 amino acids. Deletions cut 1 base from V and 0 bases from J, with 6 bases between. The germline V gene has CDR1 MNHNS and CDR2 SASEGT.

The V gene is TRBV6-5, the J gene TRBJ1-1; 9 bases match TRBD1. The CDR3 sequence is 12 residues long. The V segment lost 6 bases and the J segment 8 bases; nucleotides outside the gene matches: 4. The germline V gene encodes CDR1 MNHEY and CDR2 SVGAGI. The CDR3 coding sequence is TGTGCCAGCAGATCCGGGACAGGGGAAGCTTTCTTT. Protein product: CASRSGTGEAFF.

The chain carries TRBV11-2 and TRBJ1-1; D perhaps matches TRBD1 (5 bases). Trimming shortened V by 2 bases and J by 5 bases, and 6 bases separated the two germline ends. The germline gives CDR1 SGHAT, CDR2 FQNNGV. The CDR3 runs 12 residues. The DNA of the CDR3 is TGTGCCAGCAGCTTACCAGGGACTGAAGCTTTCTTT. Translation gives CASSLPGTEAFF.

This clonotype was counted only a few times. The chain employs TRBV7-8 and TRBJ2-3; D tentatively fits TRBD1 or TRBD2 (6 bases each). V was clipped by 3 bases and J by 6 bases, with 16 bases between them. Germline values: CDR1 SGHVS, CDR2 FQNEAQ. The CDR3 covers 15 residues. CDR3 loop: CASSLGLHRADTQYF. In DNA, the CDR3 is TGTGCCAGCAGCTTGGGACTCCACAGGGCGGATACGCAGTATTTT.

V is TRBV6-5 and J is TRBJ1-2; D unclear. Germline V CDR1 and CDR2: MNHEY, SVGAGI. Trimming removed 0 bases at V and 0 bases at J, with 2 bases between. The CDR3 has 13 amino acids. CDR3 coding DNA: TGTGCCAGCAGTTACTCTGCTAACTATGGCTACACCTTC. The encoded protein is CASSYSANYGYTF.

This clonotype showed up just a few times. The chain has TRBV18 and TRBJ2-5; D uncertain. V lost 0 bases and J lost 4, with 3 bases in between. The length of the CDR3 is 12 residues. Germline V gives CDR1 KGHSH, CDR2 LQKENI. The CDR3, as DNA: TGTGCCAGCTCACCACCGATAGAGACCCAGTACTTC. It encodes CASSPPIETQYF.

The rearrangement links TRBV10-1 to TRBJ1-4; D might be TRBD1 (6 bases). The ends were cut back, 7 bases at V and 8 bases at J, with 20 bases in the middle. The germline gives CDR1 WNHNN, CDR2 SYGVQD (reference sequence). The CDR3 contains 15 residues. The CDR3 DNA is TGCGCCAGCATCAGCTGGAAGGGGGGTCGGGAAAAACTGTTTTTT. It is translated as CASISWKGGREKLFF.

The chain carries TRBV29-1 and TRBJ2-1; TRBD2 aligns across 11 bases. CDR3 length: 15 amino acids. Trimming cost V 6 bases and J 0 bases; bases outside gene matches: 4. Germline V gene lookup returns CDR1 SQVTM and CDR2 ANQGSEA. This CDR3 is CSVDTSGSSYNEQFF. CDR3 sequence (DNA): TGCAGCGTCGATACTAGCGGGAGCTCCTACAATGAGCAGTTCTTC.